Shown below are 4 T cell receptor beta chains from a single sample sequenced in a study of resident and recirculating memory T cells in vitiligo. Assay: immunoSEQ multiplex PCR; the TCRdb copy retains only in-frame clones and omits some. The repertoire holds tens of thousands of clones, with around 92% as singletons. The sample consisted of blood. Receptors were obtained from a male donor with vitiligo.

This clone was counted between two and nine times. The DNA for the CDR3 is TGTGCCTGGAGTCGCGGCGGCAGCGAGCAGTACTTC. The encoded protein is CAWSRGGSEQYF. The chain uses TRBV30 and TRBJ2-7; D is undetermined. The V end was cut by 2 bases, the J end by 6 bases, with 11 bases between. The germline V gene encodes CDR1 GTSNPN and CDR2 SVGIG (reference sequence). This CDR3 region has 12 residues.

This chain connects TRBV30 to TRBJ1-1; TRBD1 matches 10 bases. Germline-derived CDR1 and CDR2 are GTSNPN and SVGIG (reference sequence). The CDR3 is made up of 15 amino acids. V gave up 6 bases and J gave up 4 bases; unmatched junction bases: 11. CDR3 DNA sequence: TGTGCCTGTCCTCCCCTCGACAGGGGGCCCACTGAAGCTTTCTTT. It specifies CACPPLDRGPTEAFF.

In nucleotides, the CDR3 is TGTGCCAGCACCCCCTTGGGCAGGGGCTTGCAAACCTACGAGCAGTACTTC. Amino acids: CASTPLGRGLQTYEQYF. The V and J genes are TRBV28 and TRBJ2-7; D is perhaps TRBD1 (6 bases). The V gene lost 7 bases and the J gene lost 2 bases, with 24 bases spanning the gap. CDR3 length: 17 residues. CDR1 is MDHEN, CDR2 SYDVKM, per germline.

The V gene is TRBV5-1, the J gene TRBJ2-1; D might be TRBD2 (6 bases). CDR3 length equals 13 residues. Deletions cut 3 bases from V and 7 bases from J, with 11 bases between. Germline V lookup: CDR1 SGHRS, CDR2 YFSETQ. The DNA for the CDR3 is TGCGCCAGCAGCTCCCATAGCGGAAATGAGCAGTTCTTC. It encodes CASSSHSGNEQFF.